This TCR beta chain is drawn from a study of shared clonotypes between healthy human individuals. Across the study: The study used three CD4 naive, three CD4 memory, two CD8 naive and one CD8 memory plate per donor.

Study-wide results and limits: The researchers took only blood, and tissue repertoires probably look different. Depth was large, yet rarefaction showed that sorted-subset sequencing was incomplete.

The data were produced by immunoSEQ multiplex PCR, yet TCRdb's version contains in-frame clones alone and is incomplete. The repertoire holds fewer than 1 million clones, with just over 95% as singletons. Trimming took 1 base from V and 4 from J, leaving 14 bases between them. This CDR3 has 14 amino acids. Germline CDR1 is SQVTM and CDR2 is ANQGSEA. CD45RO-negative, CCR7-positively selected cells formed the naive CD8 fraction, excluding terminally differentiated effector memory CD45RA+ cells. A word on this clone: No antigen is known for it.

The chain joins TRBV29-1 to TRBJ2-7; D is perhaps TRBD2 (6 bases). Input material: naive CD8+ T cells sorted from blood. This receptor was identified in a man in his thirties or forties in good health. CDR3 amino acids: CSVEGFGGRYEQYF. The CDR3 nucleotides read TGCAGCGTTGAAGGTTTTGGGGGGAGGTACGAGCAGTACTTC.